This TCR beta chain was identified during a study of T cells expressing NK-cell markers. Turning to the study itself: In sorted CD3+CD56+NKG2C+, CD3+CD56+NKG2C- and CD3+CD56-NKG2C+ T cells, TCR beta repertoires were obtained. Points from the study as a whole: NKG2C+ dominant clonotype frequencies in six donors were about 1.0-7.5% of CD8+ T cells. Unclear, still, was the HCMV specificity of the expanded NKG2C+ T cell clones.

The CDR3 loop spans 12 amino acids. CDR1 and CDR2 from the germline V gene are KGHDR and SFDVKD. Libraries used 5'RACE template switching adding universal primer site and UMIs. From its re-call of the 5' RACE reads, TCRdb lists each CDR3 protein once, without DNA. The sample holds 450,000 to 600,000 distinct CDR3 sequences. As for this clonotype: Its matching antigen is unknown.

The J gene is TRBJ2-1, the V gene TRBV24-1. Sequencing was carried out using blood T cells: a sorted CD56 or NKG2C T cell subset, CD4+ or CD8+ T cells, or bulk PBMC T cells (not recorded which). The receptor was isolated from a man younger than 35 in good health. CDR3 loop: CATLGFNNEQFF.